This entry concerns a single T cell receptor (beta chain). The antigen remains undetermined. The CDR3 loop spans 17 amino acids. Germline V gene data show CDR1 as SEHNR and CDR2 as FQNEAQ (reference sequence). Trimming cost V 5 bases and J 0 bases, with 19 bases left between them. Sequencing was performed with immunoSEQ multiplex PCR; in TCRdb, only in-frame clones are kept and a portion is missing. The table has approximately 99,000 clones, about 96% seen once; the top ten hold about 2%. Sampling times: baseline, cycle 4 day 1, cycle 7 day 1. This sample stems from a study of OX40 agonist ivuxolimab in advanced cancers. Study overall: The study gave patients intravenous ivuxolimab at 0.01 to 10 mg/kg every 2 weeks.

The study, taken as a whole, reports: Expanded clones belonging to CD8+ T cells outnumbered, on average, those of CD4+. Among the least clonally expanded were partial responders at 0.1-3.0 mg/kg.

Sample: CD4+ or CD8+ T cells sorted from blood, taken in a trial of the OX40 agonist ivuxolimab. The TCR sequence derives from an adult with an advanced solid tumor such as melanoma, head and neck, liver or kidney cancer. This sequence joins TRBV7-9 and TRBJ1-2; D is undetermined. The CDR3 DNA is TGTGCCAGCAGCCCGAGGGAGATGGGTCCGGCTAACTATGGCTACACCTTC. Translated: CASSPREMGPANYGYTF.